These 18 T cell receptor beta chains were sequenced from one sample in a study of blood T cell repertoires in COVID-19. The method was immunoSEQ multiplex PCR; TCRdb's version includes in-frame clones alone and lacks a portion of them. The data show 250,000 to 300,000 clones, about 87% seen once. The sample consisted of peripheral blood. These receptors came from an older woman with COVID-19, enrolled during active disease.

The chain links TRBV28 to TRBJ2-7; the match to TRBD1 covers 9 bases. V lost 8 bases, J lost 4 bases, and 9 bases stayed unmatched. Germline V gene data show CDR1 as MDHEN and CDR2 as SYDVKM. The CDR3 is 14 amino acids. DNA of the CDR3: TGTGCCAGCGGAACACAGGGGGCTTCTTACGAGCAGTACTTC. Encoded protein: CASGTQGASYEQYF.

This clone occurred once. V usage is TRBV6-5 and J usage is TRBJ1-6, with D uncertain. V lost 2 bases, J lost 10 bases, and 15 bases lay in between. The CDR3 extends over 15 amino acids. Germline V lookup: CDR1 MNHEY, CDR2 SVGAGI. CDR3 sequence reads: CASSYNEGIRSPLHF. CDR3 in DNA: TGTGCCAGCAGTTACAACGAGGGAATACGGTCACCCCTCCACTTT.

The table lists this clone with a count of one. The CDR3, as DNA: TGTGCCAGCAGTTTACTGGGGGGAGGAAACACCATATATTTT. Residues: CASSLLGGGNTIYF. This chain links TRBV28 with TRBJ1-3; a weak D match, TRBD1 (5 bases). V was pared by 2 bases and J by 4 bases, with 9 bases between. Germline V CDR1 and CDR2: MDHEN, SYDVKM. The CDR3 sequence is 14 residues long.

V gene TRBV24-1 combines with J gene TRBJ2-1; TRBD2 agrees at 10 bases. Germline V lookup: CDR1 KGHDR, CDR2 SFDVKD. Trimming took 7 bases from V and 4 from J; bases not matched to a gene: 6. This CDR3 comprises 15 residues. This CDR3 reads CATSTTSGTYNEQFF. The CDR3 region has the DNA TGTGCCACCAGCACTACTAGCGGGACTTACAATGAGCAGTTCTTC.

CDR3 nucleotides: TGCGCCAGCAGCTTGCCTAGTCCCTGTCTCTTATGCGGCTATGGCTACACCTTC. Protein: CASSLPSPCLLCGYGYTF. This rearrangement joins TRBV5-1 to TRBJ1-2; no clear D. V gave up 1 base and J gave up 4 bases, with 23 bases separating them. Germline CDR1 reads SGHRS; CDR2 reads YFSETQ. The CDR3 covers 18 residues.

The CDR3 spells CASSYFRQASGNTIYF. The CDR3 nucleotides read TGTGCCAGCAGTTACTTCCGACAGGCCTCTGGAAACACCATATATTTT. The J gene is TRBJ1-3, the V gene TRBV6-5; possibly TRBD1 for D (6 bases). CDR3 length: 16 residues. Germline V gene lookup returns CDR1 MNHEY and CDR2 SVGAGI. The V and J ends lost 1 base and 0 bases respectively, with 10 bases between them.

The V call is TRBV6-2 or TRBV6-3, the J call TRBJ2-1; weak D call: TRBD2 (6 bases). With 5 bases removed from V and 12 bases from J, the gap between germline ends came to 14 bases. The length of the CDR3 is 12 residues. Looked up from germline, CDR1 is MNHEY and CDR2 is SVGEGT. The CDR3 coding sequence is TGTGCCAGCAGTCCCTTACAGGAGGGGCAGTTCTTC. Protein sequence: CASSPLQEGQFF.

J is TRBJ1-1 and V is TRBV30; tentative D call: TRBD1 (6 bases). The CDR3 consists of 14 residues. V lost 5 bases, J lost 1 base, and 14 bases lay in between. From germline, CDR1 is GTSNPN and CDR2 SVGIG (reference sequence). CDR3 nucleotides: TGTGCCTGGGCCGAGGGACATCCGAACACTGAAGCTTTCTTT. Its protein is CAWAEGHPNTEAFF.

The chain combines TRBV27 with TRBJ2-1, with D possibly TRBD2 on 5 matching bases. CDR1 is MNHEY, CDR2 SMNVEV, per germline (reference sequence). The germline V and J ends were trimmed by 8 bases and 5 bases, with 13 bases remaining between them. This CDR3 is 13 amino acids long. The CDR3 loop reads CASYNGIDNEQFF. In nucleotides, the CDR3 is TGTGCCAGCTATAACGGGATTGACAATGAGCAGTTCTTC.

The chain uses TRBV28 and TRBJ2-7; D is possibly TRBD1 (6 bases). This CDR3 is 13 amino acids long. V shed 4 bases and J shed 0 bases, with 7 bases lying between them. CDR1 is MDHEN and CDR2 is SYDVKM in the germline V gene. CDR3 nucleotide sequence: TGTGCCAGCAGTTGGACAGTCTCCTACGAGCAGTACTTC. This translates into CASSWTVSYEQYF. Drawing the rest from reference TRBV28 and TRBJ2-7, the complete variable domain is DVKVTQSSRYLVKRTGEKVFLECVQDMDHENMFWYRQDPGLGLRLIYFSYDVKMKEKGDIPEGYSVSREKKERFSLILESASTNQTSMYLCASSWTVSYEQYFGPGTRLTVT.

The chain carries TRBV5-1 and TRBJ1-2, with D unresolved. The CDR3 sequence is 13 residues long. V was pared by 0 bases and J by 1 base, with 4 bases between. The germline V gene encodes CDR1 SGHRS and CDR2 YFSETQ. The CDR3 DNA reads as TGCGCCAGCAGCTTGGACAATAACTATGGCTACACCTTC. Amino acids: CASSLDNNYGYTF.

The chain employs TRBV28 and TRBJ2-7, with 12 bases lining up with TRBD2. Trimming took 5 bases from V and 4 from J; bases not matched to a gene: 6. The length of the CDR3 is 15 residues. The germline CDR1 and CDR2 sequences are MDHEN and SYDVKM. The CDR3 sequence: CASSPGLAGNYEQYF. The CDR3 nucleotides read TGTGCCAGCAGTCCCGGACTAGCGGGGAATTACGAGCAGTACTTC.

The rearrangement uses TRBV11-3 and TRBJ2-7; TRBD2 matches at 8 bases. Germline V CDR1 and CDR2: SGHNT, YENEEA. The CDR3 runs 15 residues. The V gene end was trimmed by 6 bases and the J gene end by 7 bases; junction bases not matched to a gene: 14. CDR3: CASRERGPSPAEQYF. The CDR3 region has the DNA TGTGCCAGCAGGGAGCGGGGGCCGAGCCCCGCGGAGCAGTACTTC.

This rearrangement joins TRBV6-6 to TRBJ2-2; TRBD2 matches 8 bases. Germline values: CDR1 MNHNY, CDR2 SVGAGI (reference sequence). The CDR3 spans 15 residues. V dropped 6 bases and J dropped 5; count of bases not matched to a gene: 8. CDR3 residues: CASSWSGSGTGELFF. The CDR3 DNA is TGTGCCAGCAGCTGGAGCGGGAGCGGAACCGGGGAGCTGTTTTTT.

The V gene is TRBV7-9, the J gene TRBJ2-1; 7 bases agree with TRBD2. The CDR3 has 15 residues. Germline V gives CDR1 SEHNR, CDR2 FQNEAQ (reference sequence). With 5 bases clipped from V and 8 bases from J, the junction kept 12 bases outside the gene matches. The DNA of the CDR3 is TGTGCCAGCAGCCCAATGGGGGAGGGAGGCGATGAGCAGTTCTTC. Its translation: CASSPMGEGGDEQFF.

The rearrangement links TRBV6-6 to TRBJ1-3, with D tentatively TRBD1 (6 bases). Germline CDR1 MNHNY, CDR2 SVGAGI (reference sequence). The CDR3 spans 14 residues. V was cut by 5 bases and J by 0 bases, with 8 bases left in between. The CDR3 DNA sequence: TGTGCCAGCAGTAAGGGGGTCTCTGGAAACACCATATATTTT. This sequence encodes CASSKGVSGNTIYF.

The sample holds one count of this clone. The chain links TRBV3-1 (or the pseudogene TRBV3-2) to TRBJ1-2; D is perhaps TRBD1 (6 bases). There are 15 residues in the CDR3. V lost 6 bases and J 0 bases, leaving 14 bases between the germline ends. Germline V gives CDR1 LGHDT, CDR2 YNNKEL (reference sequence). CDR3 loop: CASSLNRVPNYGYTF. CDR3 nucleotide sequence: TGTGCCAGCAGTCTAAACAGGGTTCCTAACTATGGCTACACCTTC.

Here the CDR3 reads CASSLPTGWGNTIYF. The CDR3 nucleotides read TGTGCCAGCAGTTTACCCACAGGGTGGGGAAACACCATATATTTT. The rearrangement uses TRBV28 and TRBJ1-3; D is perhaps TRBD1 (6 bases). V was trimmed by 2 bases and J by 4 bases, leaving 12 bases between them. Germline V CDR1 and CDR2: MDHEN, SYDVKM. The CDR3 spans 15 residues.